This TCR beta chain was obtained from a study of cytomegalovirus exposure and HLA in healthy donors. CDR3 length: 18 amino acids. Looked up from germline, CDR1 is SEHNR and CDR2 is FQNEAQ (reference sequence). After removal of 1 base from V and 0 bases from J, the junction contained 5 bases not matched to a gene. PCR amplification relied on 60 Vbeta primers (plus 13 Jbeta primers). The data were produced by immunoSEQ multiplex PCR, yet TCRdb's version contains in-frame clones alone and is incomplete. Of over 120,000 clones listed, approximately 70% were seen once; the top ten hold roughly 2%. This receptor was identified in a woman aged 55 to 70 in good health and CMV-seropositive. The sequencing sample was made of PBMCs. This chain uses TRBV7-9 with TRBJ2-3, with 12 bases identical to TRBD2. The DNA for the CDR3 is TGTGCCAGCAGCTTAGGGACTAGCGGGGATTCTAGCACAGATACGCAGTATTTT. Its protein product is CASSLGTSGDSSTDTQYF. The full variable domain, in which reference TRBV7-9 and TRBJ2-3 provide the parts outside the CDR3, is DTGVSQNPRHKITKRGQNVTFRCDPISEHNRLYWYRQTLGQGPEFLTYFQNEAQLEKSRLLSDRFSAERPKGSFSTLEIQRTEQGDSAMYLCASSLGTSGDSSTDTQYFGPGTRLTVL.